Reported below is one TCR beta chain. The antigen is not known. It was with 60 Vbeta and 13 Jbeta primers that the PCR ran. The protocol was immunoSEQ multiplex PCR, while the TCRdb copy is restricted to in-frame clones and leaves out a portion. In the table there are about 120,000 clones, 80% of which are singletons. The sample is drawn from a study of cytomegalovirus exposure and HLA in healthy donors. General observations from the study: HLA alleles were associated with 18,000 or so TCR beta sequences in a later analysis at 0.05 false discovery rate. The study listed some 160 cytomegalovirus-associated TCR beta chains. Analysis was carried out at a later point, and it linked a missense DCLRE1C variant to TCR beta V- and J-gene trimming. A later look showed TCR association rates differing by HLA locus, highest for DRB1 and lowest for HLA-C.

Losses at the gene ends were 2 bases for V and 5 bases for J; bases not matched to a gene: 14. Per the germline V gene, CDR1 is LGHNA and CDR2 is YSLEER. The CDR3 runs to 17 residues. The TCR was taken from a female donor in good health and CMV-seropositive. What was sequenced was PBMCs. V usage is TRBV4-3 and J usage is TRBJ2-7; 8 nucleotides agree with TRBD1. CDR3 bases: TGCGCCAGCAGCCAATCCCTTTTAGGACAGGGATTCCACGAGCAGTACTTC. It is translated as CASSQSLLGQGFHEQYF.